Following are 14 T cell receptor beta chains from one sample sequenced in a study of neurological immune-mediated disorders. TCRdb used MiXCR to reprocess the 5' RACE reads, holding one entry per CDR3 protein. The table has 66,000 or so distinct CDR3 sequences, 4% to 6% seen once. Source material: PBMCs. All receptors derive from a woman in her thirties with multiple sclerosis.

The sample holds many counts of this clonotype. V is TRBV5-1 and J is TRBJ2-7, with D perhaps given as TRBD1 or TRBD2 (7 bases each). Trimming left V 9 bases short and J 3 bases short, with 16 bases between. This CDR3 is built from 13 residues. The germline V gene has CDR1 SGHRS and CDR2 YFSETQ. Here the CDR3 reads CAISGQRDYEQYF. The DNA for the CDR3 is TGCGCCATCTCGGGACAGCGGGACTACGAGCAGTACTTC.

This clonotype was detected many times. The chain uses TRBV5-1 and TRBJ1-2; 8 nucleotides align to TRBD1. This CDR3 spans 14 amino acids. V shed 3 bases, J shed 4 bases, and the junction held 5 bases outside the gene matches. The V gene's germline CDR1 is SGHRS and CDR2 YFSETQ. This CDR3 reads CASSSSGTGYGYTF. As DNA, the CDR3 is TGCGCCAGCAGCTCATCCGGGACAGGCTATGGCTACACCTTC.

This clonotype was observed at least ten times. This chain uses TRBV6-5 with TRBJ2-3, with a weak D call TRBD2 (7 bases). The CDR3 covers 15 residues. In germline, CDR1 is MNHEY, CDR2 SVGAGI. V was cut by 2 bases and J by 3 bases, with 12 bases left in between. CDR3: CASSYGGAGTDTQYF. The CDR3 nucleotides are TGTGCCAGCAGTTACGGGGGGGCGGGGACAGATACGCAGTATTTT.

This clonotype turned up a few times. The V and J genes are TRBV3-1 and TRBJ1-1; D ambiguous. Germline lookup yields CDR1 LGHDT and CDR2 YNNKEL (reference sequence). The CDR3 contains 14 residues. Trimming removed 4 bases at V and 3 bases at J, with 12 bases between. The CDR3 loop is CASSPPPGHTEAFF. Here the CDR3 DNA reads TGTGCCAGCAGCCCCCCCCCAGGACACACTGAAGCTTTCTTT.

In this sample, this clonotype turned up many times. The chain couples TRBV9 to TRBJ2-3; 8 bases align to TRBD2. This CDR3 contains 15 residues. The junction had 4 bases not matched to a gene; V was cut back by 0 bases and J by 4 bases. The germline V gene encodes CDR1 SGDLS and CDR2 YYNGEE. The CDR3 here is CASSVAGGPPDTQYF. DNA of the CDR3: TGTGCCAGCAGCGTAGCGGGGGGGCCGCCAGATACGCAGTATTTT.

The sample holds many counts of this clonotype. This chain links TRBV29-1 with TRBJ2-1; 12 bases are a match to TRBD2. The germline CDR1 and CDR2 sequences are SQVTM and ANQGSEA. There are 13 residues in the CDR3. V lost 7 bases and J lost 8; bases outside the gene matches: 6. The CDR3 DNA reads as TGCAGCGCGACTAGCGGGGGTTCGGATGAGCAGTTCTTC. It translates to CSATSGGSDEQFF.

As regards this clonotype: A much larger clone sits a single nucleotide away, making a read error possible. The V gene is TRBV14, the J gene TRBJ2-7; D is uncertain. Germline CDR1 and CDR2: SGHDN and FVKESK. V dropped 5 bases and J dropped 4 bases, with 12 bases sitting between them. The CDR3 covers 13 residues. CDR3 loop: CASSSRKEYEQYF. The CDR3 DNA reads TGTGCCAGCAGCTCAAGAAAGGAGTACGAGCAGTACTTC. Based on the CDR3 plus reference TRBV14 and TRBJ2-7, the full variable domain is EAGVTQFPSHSVIEKGQTVTLRCDPISGHDNLYWYRRVMGKEIKFLLHFVKESKQDESGMPNNRFLAERTGGTYSTLKVQPAELEDSGVYFCASSSRKEYEQYFGPGTRLTVT.

This clonotype showed up many times. The rearrangement joins TRBV5-1 to TRBJ1-1; weak D call: TRBD1 (5 bases). The CDR3 covers 16 residues. V lost 3 bases to trimming and J lost 3 bases, with 18 bases between them. Germline V gene sequence: CDR1 SGHRS, CDR2 YFSETQ. CDR3: CASSWSRGQRDTEAFF. In DNA, the CDR3 is TGCGCCAGCAGCTGGTCGAGGGGCCAGCGAGACACTGAAGCTTTCTTT.

This clonotype was observed a handful of times. This chain connects TRBV28 to TRBJ1-5; possibly TRBD1 for D (6 bases). The germline V gene has CDR1 MDHEN and CDR2 SYDVKM. The CDR3 is 15 residues long. With 5 bases removed from V and 0 bases from J, the gap between germline ends came to 11 bases. The CDR3 loop reads CASSLTGLSNQPQHF. The CDR3 DNA sequence: TGTGCCAGCAGTCTCACAGGGCTTAGCAATCAGCCCCAGCATTTT.

This clonotype was counted ten times or more. The V gene is TRBV12-3 or TRBV12-4, the J gene TRBJ1-6; D gene ambiguous. The CDR3 length is 12 residues. Between the trimmed V and J ends, which lost 2 bases and 10 bases, there was a span of 6 bases. The CDR3 reads CASSLNWSPLHF. For the CDR3, the DNA is TGTGCCAGCAGTTTAAATTGGTCACCCCTCCACTTT.

The CDR3 coding sequence is TGTGCCAGCAGTACAGGGAATTCACCCCTCCACTTT. Translation gives CASSTGNSPLHF. The chain joins TRBV7-2 to TRBJ1-6, with D tentatively TRBD1 (6 bases). Deletions cut 6 bases from V and 7 bases from J, with 7 bases between. Germline V gene data show CDR1 as SGHTA and CDR2 as FQGNSA. The CDR3 length is 12 residues.

The CDR3 coding sequence is TGTGCCAGCAGTTACCGCGGACAGGGGAACACTGAAGCTTTCTTT. This codes for CASSYRGQGNTEAFF. V and J are TRBV6-6 and TRBJ1-1, with TRBD1 matching 8 bases. The V gene end was trimmed by 2 bases and the J gene end by 1 base; junction bases not matched to a gene: 3. The germline V gene encodes CDR1 MNHNY and CDR2 SVGAGI (reference sequence). The CDR3 is 15 residues long.

Notes on this clonotype: One end of the junction does not line up with germline, which may come from a read error. The chain carries TRBV14 and TRBJ1-6; a weak D match, TRBD1 (5 bases). Looked up from germline, CDR1 is SGHDN and CDR2 is FVKESK. The CDR3 is 15 amino acids. For the CDR3, the DNA is TGTGCCAGCAGCCTTGGGGGAGGGAGAAATTCACCCCTCAACTTT. Residues: CASSLGGGRNSPLNF.

This clonotype was seen many times. CDR3 sequence (DNA): TGTGCCAGCAGCTTAGGAGTAGGGCTCTATGGCTACACCTTC. The encoded protein is CASSLGVGLYGYTF. The chain has TRBV7-2 and TRBJ1-2; unclear D gene. V shed 1 base and J shed 4 bases, with 10 bases lying between them. The length of the CDR3 is 14 residues. Germline V gene sequence: CDR1 SGHTA, CDR2 FQGNSA.